The 3 T cell receptor beta chains below were found in one sample sequenced in a study of cytomegalovirus exposure and HLA in healthy donors. Using immunoSEQ multiplex PCR, the repertoire was profiled, and TCRdb retains in-frame clones only, with some absent. The sample has 120,000 or so clones, 89% seen once. Sequenced material: PBMCs. The receptor set was obtained from a young woman in good health and CMV-seronegative.

This rearrangement joins TRBV27 to TRBJ1-2; D is perhaps TRBD1 (6 bases). Trimming cost V 2 bases and J 4 bases, with 11 bases left between them. The CDR3 has 14 amino acids. Germline V gives CDR1 MNHEY, CDR2 SMNVEV (reference sequence). The CDR3 DNA sequence: TGTGCCAGCAGTTTAGAGGGGACACGCTATGGCTACACCTTC. Translated, it gives CASSLEGTRYGYTF.

V gene TRBV7-9 combines with J gene TRBJ1-1, with D hard to call. This CDR3 region has 11 residues. Germline V gene sequence: CDR1 SEHNR, CDR2 FQNEAQ (reference sequence). Trimming stripped 7 bases from V and 8 bases from J, with 11 bases between. CDR3 coding DNA: TGTGCCAGCAACCCGCCCCGGGAAGCTTTCTTT. Its translation is CASNPPREAFF.

The J gene is TRBJ2-5, the V gene TRBV5-6, with D unresolved. The CDR3 runs to 10 residues. V dropped 5 bases and J dropped 5 bases, with 4 bases sitting between them. CDR1 and CDR2 from the germline V gene are SGHDT and YYEEEE. CDR3 in amino acids: CASSPETQYF. The CDR3, as DNA: TGTGCCAGCAGTCCTGAGACCCAGTACTTC.